These 2 T cell receptor beta chains were all obtained from the same sample, sequenced in a study of OX40 agonist ivuxolimab in advanced cancers. Measured with immunoSEQ multiplex PCR; TCRdb has only the in-frame clones, and not every one. The data contain 60,000 or so clones, roughly 86% of them seen just once; the ten biggest clones take up 11%. Material: CD4+ or CD8+ T cells sorted from blood, obtained in a trial of the OX40 agonist ivuxolimab. The receptors originated from an adult with an advanced solid tumor such as melanoma, head and neck, liver or kidney cancer.

The rearrangement uses TRBV10-2 and TRBJ2-7, with no clear D. With 3 bases removed from V and 2 bases from J, the gap between germline ends came to 8 bases. The CDR3 has 13 amino acids. The germline gives CDR1 WSHSY, CDR2 SAAADI. In DNA, the CDR3 is TGCGCCAGCAGTGAATACGCCACCTACGAGCAGTACGTC. Translating it yields CASSEYATYEQYV.

This chain connects TRBV19 to TRBJ1-2; D ambiguous. V lost 7 bases to trimming and J lost 2 bases, with 11 bases between them. This CDR3 has 13 amino acids. Germline CDR1 is LNHDA and CDR2 is SQIVND (reference sequence). This chain's CDR3 is CASIGQLNYGYTF. For the CDR3, the DNA is TGTGCCAGTATAGGGCAACTAAACTATGGCTACACCTTC.